These 5 T cell receptor beta chains came from one sample sequenced in a study of Ad26.COV2.S vaccination and SARS-CoV-2 variants. The assay was immunoSEQ multiplex PCR, and TCRdb's table has in-frame clones only and misses some. Of about 350,000 clones listed, 85% are singletons. Treatment of the sample: about 20 received Ad26.COV2.S at low or high dose, single or two shots; 5 received placebo; per-sample allocation not given. Specimens were obtained on day 63 following the first vaccine or placebo injection. The source material was peripheral blood, sampled in a trial of Ad26.COV2.S vaccine versus placebo. These receptors were obtained from a person between 18 and 65 years old who received the Ad26.COV2.S COVID-19 vaccine or a placebo.

This chain joins TRBV18 and TRBJ2-7, with D tentatively TRBD2 (5 bases). From germline, CDR1 is KGHSH and CDR2 LQKENI. The CDR3 consists of 17 residues. The germline V and J ends were trimmed by 2 bases and 4 bases, with 21 bases remaining between them. The CDR3 region is CASSPKGAKVVGYEQYF. In DNA form, the CDR3 reads TGTGCCAGCTCACCAAAGGGAGCGAAGGTAGTTGGATACGAGCAGTACTTC. The full variable domain, completed using reference TRBV18 and TRBJ2-7, is NAGVMQNPRHLVRRRGQEARLRCSPMKGHSHVYWYRQLPEEGLKFMVYLQKENIIDESGMPKERFSAEFPKEGPSILRIQQVVRGDSAAYFCASSPKGAKVVGYEQYFGPGTRLTVT.

The genes are TRBV27 and TRBJ2-7; 7 bases map to TRBD1. CDR1 MNHEY and CDR2 SMNVEV come from the germline V gene (reference sequence). This CDR3 has 14 amino acids. With V trimmed by 4 bases and J by 1 base, 4 bases remained unmatched. CDR3 sequence: CASSYRGRSYEQYF. The CDR3 region has the DNA TGTGCCAGCAGTTACAGGGGAAGGTCCTACGAGCAGTACTTC.

This clone was seen only once. The chain carries TRBV30 and TRBJ2-7, with D perhaps TRBD2 (6 bases). Germline values: CDR1 GTSNPN, CDR2 SVGIG (reference sequence). This CDR3 is 13 amino acids long. Trimming cost V 3 bases and J 2 bases, with 11 bases left between them. CDR3 sequence reads: CAWRSRGPYEQYF. The CDR3 DNA follows: TGTGCCTGGAGATCGCGGGGCCCCTACGAGCAGTACTTC. The whole variable domain, remainder taken from reference TRBV30 and TRBJ2-7, is SQTIHQWPATLVQPVGSPLSLECTVEGTSNPNLYWYRQAAGRGLQLLFYSVGIGQISSEVPQNLSASRPQDRQFILSSKKLLLSDSGFYLCAWRSRGPYEQYFGPGTRLTVT.

The chain couples TRBV27 to TRBJ1-2; 10 nucleotides agree with TRBD1. The CDR3 runs 15 residues. Germline V gives CDR1 MNHEY, CDR2 SMNVEV (reference sequence). V shed 7 bases and J 1 base; nucleotides not matched to a gene: 6. Here the CDR3 DNA reads TGTGCCAGCAAACTGGGACAGGGGAATAACTATGGCTACACCTTC. Translated: CASKLGQGNNYGYTF.

CDR3 nucleotides: TGTGCCAGCAGTCCACGGGACGGGTTCACCGGGGAGCTGTTTTTT. Translated, it gives CASSPRDGFTGELFF. The chain links TRBV27 to TRBJ2-2; either TRBD1 or TRBD2 may supply D (5 bases each). V lost 5 bases and J 4 bases, leaving 14 bases between the germline ends. The CDR3 totals 15 residues. Germline V gene lookup returns CDR1 MNHEY and CDR2 SMNVEV (reference sequence).